The TCR beta chain described here comes from a study of Ad26.COV2.S vaccination and SARS-CoV-2 variants. Here immunoSEQ multiplex PCR was the method, and the copy in TCRdb shows in-frame clones only, minus some. This table has 300,000 to 350,000 clones, 86% appearing once. Germline loops: CDR1 MNHEY, CDR2 SVGEGT. The CDR3 contains 14 residues. V was clipped by 1 base and J by 3 bases, with 9 bases between them. Treatment indicated: some 19 received Ad26.COV2.S at low or high dose, single or two shots; several received placebo; per-sample allocation not given. Collection of samples fell on day 63 after the first vaccine or placebo injection.

J is TRBJ1-1 and V is TRBV6-2 or TRBV6-3; D might be TRBD1 (5 bases). This TCR was sampled from a person aged 18-60 years who received the Ad26.COV2.S COVID-19 vaccine or a placebo. The specimen comprised peripheral blood, sampled in a trial of Ad26.COV2.S vaccine versus placebo. CDR3 bases: TGTGCCAGCAGTTACTTGGACACGGACACTGAAGCTTTCTTT. Protein product: CASSYLDTDTEAFF.